The present TCR beta chain was sequenced within a study of PD-1 blockade in mismatch repair-deficient tumors (dated by TCRdb to 2016 to 2017). The study in broad terms: Between late 2013 and late 2016, the trial enrolled 86 consecutive patients with 12 types of mismatch repair-deficient cancer, all of whom had received prior treatment and were progressing. Tumor-associated T cell clones were tracked in the peripheral blood of patients responding to PD-1 blockade by deep sequencing of TCR CDR3 regions. Study-level results and caveats: Rapid expansion after pembrolizumab followed by contraction, generally before radiologic responses, was shown by tumor-resident clones, which were often undetectable in blood before treatment.

This clone was found once. Its antigen is not yet known. Base qualities were left out, and no much larger clone turns up one base away. The library was generated by the immunoSEQ multiplex PCR assay. TCRdb holds this immuneACCESS table with in-frame rearrangements only. Some clones are missing; in checked studies, unresolved V genes explain under half, and the rest has no known cause. A total of roughly 130,000 clones appear in this sample, around nine tenths of them only once. Together, the top ten hold 12% of the sample. For every enrolled patient, mismatch repair deficiency was confirmed by either polymerase chain reaction or immunohistochemistry. A few patients who responded to pembrolizumab therapy underwent TCR sequencing. In the phase II trial, pembrolizumab PD-1 blockade was tested prospectively in advanced mismatch repair-deficient cancers, no matter which tissue of origin the cancers came from. Peripheral blood T cell samples were gathered serially, both before PD-1 blockade started and at multiple time points afterward. Blood sampling time points were reported as weeks after the first dose of pembrolizumab.

In the germline V gene, CDR1 corresponds to SGHAT and CDR2 to FQNNGV. V sheds 5 bases and J sheds 11 bases, leaving 15 bases between their ends. The CDR3 runs 12 residues from the cysteine to the phenylalanine. The CDR3 DNA has 36 bases and is translated from base 1. The TCR sequence derives from an adult with mismatch repair-deficient cancer. This receptor chain uses TRBV11-2 and TRBJ1-1, with no reliable assignment of the D segment. The sequences come from peripheral blood, collected 70 to 72 weeks after starting pembrolizumab. The base sequence is TGTGCCAGCAGCCCCGCCCCCGGAGACGCTTTCTTT. Translated, it reads CASSPAPGDAFF. Here the CDR3 is joined to the reference TRBV11-2 and TRBJ1-1 genes, and the full variable domain is: EAGVAQSPRYKIIEKRQSVAFWCNPISGHATLYWYQQILGQGPKLLIQFQNNGVVDDSQLPKDRFSAERLKGVDSTLKIQPAKLEDSAVYLCASSPAPGDAFFGQGTRLTVV.